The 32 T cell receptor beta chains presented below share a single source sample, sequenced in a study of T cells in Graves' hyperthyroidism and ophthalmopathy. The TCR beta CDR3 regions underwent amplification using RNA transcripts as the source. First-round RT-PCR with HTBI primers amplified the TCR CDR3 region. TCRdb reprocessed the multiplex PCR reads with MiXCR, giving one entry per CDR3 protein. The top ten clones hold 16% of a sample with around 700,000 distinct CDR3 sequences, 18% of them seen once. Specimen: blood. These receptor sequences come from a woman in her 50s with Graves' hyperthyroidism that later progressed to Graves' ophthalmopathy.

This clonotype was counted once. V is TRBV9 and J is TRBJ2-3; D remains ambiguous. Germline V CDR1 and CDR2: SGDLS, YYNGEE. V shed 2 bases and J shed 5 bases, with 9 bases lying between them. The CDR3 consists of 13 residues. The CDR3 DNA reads TGTGCCAGCAGCGTCAGTTGGGGAGATACGCAGTATTTT. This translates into CASSVSWGDTQYF.

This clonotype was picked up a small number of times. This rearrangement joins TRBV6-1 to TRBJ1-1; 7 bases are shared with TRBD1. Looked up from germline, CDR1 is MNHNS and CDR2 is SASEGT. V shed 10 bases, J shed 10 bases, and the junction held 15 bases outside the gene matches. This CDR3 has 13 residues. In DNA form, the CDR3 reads TGTGCCACGGGAGGTGGGGAGGGACAGCGAGCTTTCTTT. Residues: CATGGGEGQRAFF.

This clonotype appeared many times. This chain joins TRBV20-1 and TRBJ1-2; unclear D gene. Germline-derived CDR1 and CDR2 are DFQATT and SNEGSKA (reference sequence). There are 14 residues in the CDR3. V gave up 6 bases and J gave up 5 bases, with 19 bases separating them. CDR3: CSAPSPGLGYGYTF. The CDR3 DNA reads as TGCAGTGCCCCAAGTCCGGGGTTAGGGTATGGCTACACCTTC.

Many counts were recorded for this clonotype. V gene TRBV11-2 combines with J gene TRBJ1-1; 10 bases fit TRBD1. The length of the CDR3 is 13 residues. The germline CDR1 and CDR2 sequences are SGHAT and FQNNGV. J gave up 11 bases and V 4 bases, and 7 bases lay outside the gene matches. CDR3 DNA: TGTGCCAGCAGCTCCCGGGACAGGGGATCGGCTTTCTTT. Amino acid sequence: CASSSRDRGSAFF.

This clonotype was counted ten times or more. The CDR3 sequence: CASRGPADNEQFF. The DNA of the CDR3 is TGTGCCAGCCGAGGTCCCGCCGACAATGAGCAGTTCTTC. The chain couples TRBV12-3 or TRBV12-4 to TRBJ2-1; no firm D call. The CDR3 is 13 amino acids. Trimming pared 8 bases from V and 5 bases from J, leaving 13 bases between.

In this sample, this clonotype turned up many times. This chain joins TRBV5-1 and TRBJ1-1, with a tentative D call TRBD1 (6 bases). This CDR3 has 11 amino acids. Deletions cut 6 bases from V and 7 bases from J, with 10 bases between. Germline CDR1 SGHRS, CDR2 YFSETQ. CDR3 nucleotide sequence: TGCGCCAGCACCAGGGGATTTGAAGCTTTCTTT. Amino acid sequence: CASTRGFEAFF.

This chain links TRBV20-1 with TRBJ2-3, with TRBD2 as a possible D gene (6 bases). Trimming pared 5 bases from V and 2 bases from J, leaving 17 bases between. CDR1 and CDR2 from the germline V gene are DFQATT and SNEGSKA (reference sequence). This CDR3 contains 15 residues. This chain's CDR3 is CSAGGMTGITDTQYF. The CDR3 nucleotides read TGCAGTGCTGGAGGGATGACGGGGATCACAGATACGCAGTATTTT.

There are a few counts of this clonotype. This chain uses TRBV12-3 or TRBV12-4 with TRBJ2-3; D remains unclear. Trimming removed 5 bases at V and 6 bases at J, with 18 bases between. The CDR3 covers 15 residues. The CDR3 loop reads CASSPDLILRDTQYF. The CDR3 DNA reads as TGTGCCAGCAGTCCAGACCTAATTTTGCGGGATACGCAGTATTTT.

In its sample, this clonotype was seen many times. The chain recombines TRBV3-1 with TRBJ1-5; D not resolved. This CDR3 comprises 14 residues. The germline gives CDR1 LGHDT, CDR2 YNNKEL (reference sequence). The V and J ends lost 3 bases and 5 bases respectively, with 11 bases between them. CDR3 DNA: TGTGCCAGCAGCCACGCGGGAGAGGATCAGCCCCAGCATTTT. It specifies CASSHAGEDQPQHF.

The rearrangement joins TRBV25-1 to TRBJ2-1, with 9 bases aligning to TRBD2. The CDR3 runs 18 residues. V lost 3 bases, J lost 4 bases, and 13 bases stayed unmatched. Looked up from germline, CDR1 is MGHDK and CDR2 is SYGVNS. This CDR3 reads CASSDPLREGNRYNEQFF. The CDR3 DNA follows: TGTGCCAGCAGTGACCCTTTGCGGGAGGGAAACCGGTACAATGAGCAGTTCTTC. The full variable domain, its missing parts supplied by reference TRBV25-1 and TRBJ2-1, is EADIYQTPRYLVIGTGKKITLECSQTMGHDKMYWYQQDPGMELHLIHYSYGVNSTEKGDLSSESTVSRIRTEHFPLTLESARPSHTSQYLCASSDPLREGNRYNEQFFGPGTRLTVL.

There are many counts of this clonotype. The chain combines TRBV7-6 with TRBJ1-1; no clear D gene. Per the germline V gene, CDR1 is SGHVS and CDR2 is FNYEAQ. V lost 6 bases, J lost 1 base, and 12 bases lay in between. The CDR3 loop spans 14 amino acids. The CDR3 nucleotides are TGTGCCAGCAGGGTAGGCAAACGGAACACTGAAGCTTTCTTT. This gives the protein CASRVGKRNTEAFF.

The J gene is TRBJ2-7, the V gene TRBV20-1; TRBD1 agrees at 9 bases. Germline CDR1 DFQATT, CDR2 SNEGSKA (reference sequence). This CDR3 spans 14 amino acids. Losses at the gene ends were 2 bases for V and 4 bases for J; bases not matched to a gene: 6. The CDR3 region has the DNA TGCAGTGCTAGAACTCGACAGGGGGGTTACGAGCAGTACTTC. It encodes CSARTRQGGYEQYF.

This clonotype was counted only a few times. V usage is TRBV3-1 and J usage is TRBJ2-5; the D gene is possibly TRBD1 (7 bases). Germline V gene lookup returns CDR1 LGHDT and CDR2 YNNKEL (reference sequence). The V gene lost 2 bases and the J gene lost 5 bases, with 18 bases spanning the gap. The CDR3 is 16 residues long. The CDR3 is CASSQLRQGGRETQYF. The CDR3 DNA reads TGTGCCAGCAGCCAACTAAGACAGGGAGGCCGGGAGACCCAGTACTTC.

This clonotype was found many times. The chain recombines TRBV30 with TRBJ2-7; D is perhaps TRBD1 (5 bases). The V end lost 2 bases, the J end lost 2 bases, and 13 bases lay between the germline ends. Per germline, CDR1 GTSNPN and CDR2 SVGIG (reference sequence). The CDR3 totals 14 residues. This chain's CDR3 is CAWSKGQGPYEQYF. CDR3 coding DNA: TGTGCCTGGAGTAAGGGGCAAGGCCCCTACGAGCAGTACTTC.

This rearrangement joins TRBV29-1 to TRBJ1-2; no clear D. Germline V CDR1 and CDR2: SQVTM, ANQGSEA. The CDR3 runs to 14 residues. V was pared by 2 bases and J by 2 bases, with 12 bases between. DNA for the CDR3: TGCAGCGTTGAACCATGGCAGGAGAACTATGGCTACACCTTC. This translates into CSVEPWQENYGYTF.

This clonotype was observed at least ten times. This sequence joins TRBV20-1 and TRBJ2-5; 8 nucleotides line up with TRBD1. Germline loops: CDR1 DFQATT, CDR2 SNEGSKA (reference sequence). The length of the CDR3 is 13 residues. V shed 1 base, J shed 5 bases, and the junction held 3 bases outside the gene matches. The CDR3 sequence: CSARGTGRETQYF. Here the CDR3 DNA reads TGCAGTGCTAGAGGGACAGGGCGGGAGACCCAGTACTTC.

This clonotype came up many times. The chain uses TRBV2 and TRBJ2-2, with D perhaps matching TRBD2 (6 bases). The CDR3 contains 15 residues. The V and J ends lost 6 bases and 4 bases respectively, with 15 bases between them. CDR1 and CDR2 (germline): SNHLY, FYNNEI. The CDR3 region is CASRNRDGSTGELFF. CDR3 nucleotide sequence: TGTGCCAGCAGAAACCGGGACGGGAGCACCGGGGAGCTGTTTTTT.

The CDR3, as DNA: TGTGCCGGCACTGAAGCTTTCTTT. It yields the protein CAGTEAFF. The V and J genes are TRBV7-9 and TRBJ1-1; D gene ambiguous. Between the trimmed V and J ends, which lost 11 bases and 4 bases, there was a span of 2 bases. The germline V gene has CDR1 SEHNR and CDR2 FQNEAQ (reference sequence). CDR3 length: 8 residues.

CDR3 nucleotide sequence: TGCAGTGCTAGTGTCCCGGGACAGCACACAGATACGCAGTATTTT. Protein product: CSASVPGQHTDTQYF. This chain uses TRBV20-1 with TRBJ2-3; 7 bases are a match to TRBD1. The CDR3 contains 15 residues. Germline CDR1 and CDR2: DFQATT and SNEGSKA (reference sequence). V shed 3 bases, J shed 2 bases, and the junction held 8 bases outside the gene matches.

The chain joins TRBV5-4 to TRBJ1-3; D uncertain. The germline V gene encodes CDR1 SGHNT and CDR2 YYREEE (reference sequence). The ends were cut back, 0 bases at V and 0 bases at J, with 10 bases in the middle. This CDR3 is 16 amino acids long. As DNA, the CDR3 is TGTGCCAGCAGCTTGGACGGCAGACACTCTGGAAACACCATATATTTT. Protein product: CASSLDGRHSGNTIYF.

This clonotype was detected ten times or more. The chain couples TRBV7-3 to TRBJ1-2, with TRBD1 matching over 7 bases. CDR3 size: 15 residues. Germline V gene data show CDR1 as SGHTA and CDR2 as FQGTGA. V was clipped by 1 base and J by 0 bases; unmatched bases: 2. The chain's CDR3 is CASSLRQGANYGYTF. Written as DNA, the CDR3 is TGTGCCAGCAGCTTAAGACAGGGAGCTAACTATGGCTACACCTTC.

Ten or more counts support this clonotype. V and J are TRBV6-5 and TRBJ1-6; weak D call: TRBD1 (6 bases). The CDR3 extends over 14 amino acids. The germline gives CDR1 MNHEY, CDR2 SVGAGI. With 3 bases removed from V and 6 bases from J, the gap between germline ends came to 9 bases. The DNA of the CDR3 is TGTGCCAGCAGTTATCCAGGGGCTAATTCACCCCTCCACTTT. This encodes CASSYPGANSPLHF.

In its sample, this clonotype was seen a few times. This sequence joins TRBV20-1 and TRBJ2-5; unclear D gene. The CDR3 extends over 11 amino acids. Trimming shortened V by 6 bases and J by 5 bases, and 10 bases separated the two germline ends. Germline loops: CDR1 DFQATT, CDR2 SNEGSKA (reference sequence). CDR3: CSALPGETQYF. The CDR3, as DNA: TGCAGTGCCCTTCCTGGTGAGACCCAGTACTTC.

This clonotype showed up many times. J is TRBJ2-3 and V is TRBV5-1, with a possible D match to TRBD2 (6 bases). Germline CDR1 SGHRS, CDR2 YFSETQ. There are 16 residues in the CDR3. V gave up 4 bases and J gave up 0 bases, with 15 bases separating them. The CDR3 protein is CASSPGTSTSTDTQYF. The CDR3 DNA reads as TGCGCCAGCAGCCCAGGGACTTCCACTAGCACAGATACGCAGTATTTT.

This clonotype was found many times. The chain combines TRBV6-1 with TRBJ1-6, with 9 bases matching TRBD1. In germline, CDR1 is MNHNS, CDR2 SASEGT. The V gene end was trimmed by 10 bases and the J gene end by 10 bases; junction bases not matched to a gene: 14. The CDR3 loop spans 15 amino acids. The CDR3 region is CATYYHRDRDSPLHF. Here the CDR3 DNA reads TGTGCCACCTACTACCACCGGGACAGGGACTCACCCCTCCACTTT.

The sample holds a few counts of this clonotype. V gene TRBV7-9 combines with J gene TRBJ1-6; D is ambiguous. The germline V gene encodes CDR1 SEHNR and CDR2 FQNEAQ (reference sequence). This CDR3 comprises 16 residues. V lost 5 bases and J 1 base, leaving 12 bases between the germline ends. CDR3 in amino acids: CASSSSIRSYNSPLHF. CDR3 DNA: TGTGCCAGCAGCAGCTCCATACGGTCCTATAATTCACCCCTCCACTTT.

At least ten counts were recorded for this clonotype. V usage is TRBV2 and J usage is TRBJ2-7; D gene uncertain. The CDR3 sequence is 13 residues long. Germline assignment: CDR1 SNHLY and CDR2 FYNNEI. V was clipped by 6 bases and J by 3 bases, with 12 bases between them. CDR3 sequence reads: CASRSVVDYEQYF. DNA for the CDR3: TGTGCCAGCAGGTCGGTCGTCGACTACGAGCAGTACTTC.

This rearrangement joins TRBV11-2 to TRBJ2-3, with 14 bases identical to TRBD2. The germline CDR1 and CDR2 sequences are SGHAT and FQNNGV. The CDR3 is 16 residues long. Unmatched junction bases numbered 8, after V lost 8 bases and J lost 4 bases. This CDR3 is CASGPGTSGGADTQYF. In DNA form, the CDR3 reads TGTGCCAGCGGCCCCGGGACTAGCGGGGGAGCAGATACGCAGTATTTT.

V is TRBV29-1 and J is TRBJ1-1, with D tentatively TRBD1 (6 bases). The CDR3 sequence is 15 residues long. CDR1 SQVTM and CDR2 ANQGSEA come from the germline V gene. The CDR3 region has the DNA TGCAGTTTGGACCGGGGGCGAAGTTGGAAAGCTGAAGCTTTCTTT. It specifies CSLDRGRSWKAEAFF.

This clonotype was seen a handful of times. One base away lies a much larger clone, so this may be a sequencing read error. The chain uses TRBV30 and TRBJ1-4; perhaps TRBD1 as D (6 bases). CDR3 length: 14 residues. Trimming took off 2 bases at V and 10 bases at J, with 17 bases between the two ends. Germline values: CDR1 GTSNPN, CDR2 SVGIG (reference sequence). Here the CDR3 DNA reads TGTGCCTGGAGTCCTGGGGGCTTTTTTGGAAAACTGTTTTTT. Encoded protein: CAWSPGGFFGKLFF.

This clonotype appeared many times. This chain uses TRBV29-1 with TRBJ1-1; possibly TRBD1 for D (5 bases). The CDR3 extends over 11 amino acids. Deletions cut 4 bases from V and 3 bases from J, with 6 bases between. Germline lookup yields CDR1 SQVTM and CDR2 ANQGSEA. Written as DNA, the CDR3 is TGCAGCGTTGGGGGGTACACTGAAGCTTTCTTT. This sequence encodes CSVGGYTEAFF.

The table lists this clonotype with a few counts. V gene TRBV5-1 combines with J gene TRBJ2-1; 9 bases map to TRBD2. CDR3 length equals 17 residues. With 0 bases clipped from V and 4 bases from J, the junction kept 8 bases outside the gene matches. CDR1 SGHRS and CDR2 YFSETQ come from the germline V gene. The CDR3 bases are TGCGCCAGCAGCTTGGGGCTAGCGGGGTCGGCGTACAATGAGCAGTTCTTC. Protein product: CASSLGLAGSAYNEQFF.